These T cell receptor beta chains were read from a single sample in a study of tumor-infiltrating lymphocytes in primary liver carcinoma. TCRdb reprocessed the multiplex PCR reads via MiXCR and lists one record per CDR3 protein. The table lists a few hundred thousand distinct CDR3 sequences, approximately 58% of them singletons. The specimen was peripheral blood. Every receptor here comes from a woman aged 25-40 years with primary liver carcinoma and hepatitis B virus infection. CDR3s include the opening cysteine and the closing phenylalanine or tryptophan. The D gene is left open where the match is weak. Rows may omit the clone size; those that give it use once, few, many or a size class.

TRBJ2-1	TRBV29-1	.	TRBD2	TGCAGCGTAAGGCCCGGGACTAGCAGGATGGATGAGCAGTTCTTC	CSVRPGTSRMDEQFF
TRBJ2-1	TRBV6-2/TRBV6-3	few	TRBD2	TGTGCCAGCACCTTCGCTGTAGCGGGCATTACCTACAATGAGCAGTTCTTC	CASTFAVAGITYNEQFF
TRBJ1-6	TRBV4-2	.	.	TGTGCCAGCAGCCATGATCAATACAAGACAAACTATAATTCACCCTTCCACTTT	CASSHDQYKTNYNSPFHF
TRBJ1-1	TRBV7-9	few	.	TGTGCCAGCAGCTTATCGTTCAATGTGGTAGCTTTCTTT	CASSLSFNVVAFF
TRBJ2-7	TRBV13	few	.	TGTGCCAGCAGCTTGGAGGTATCGGCCAACGAGCAGTACTTC	CASSLEVSANEQYF
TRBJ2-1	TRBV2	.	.	TGTGCCAGCAGTCTAGTCTGGGGTGAGGAGCAGTTCTTC	CASSLVWGEEQFF
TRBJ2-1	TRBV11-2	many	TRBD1	TGTGCCAGCAGCGGACAGGGTGGGGCCTACAATGAGCAGTTCTTC	CASSGQGGAYNEQFF
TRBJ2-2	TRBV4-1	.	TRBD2	TGCGCCAGCAACCAAGTTAGCGGGAGGGTCTGGGGCACCGGGGAGCTGTTTTTT	CASNQVSGRVWGTGELFF
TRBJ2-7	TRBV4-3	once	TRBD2	TGCGCCAGCAGCCATGTTCCTAGCGGTCGCCCCTCCTACGAGCAGTACTTC	CASSHVPSGRPSYEQYF
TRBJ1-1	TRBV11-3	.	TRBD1	TGTGCCAGCAGCTTCAGGACAGGGGAAAGGTTTAACTTTGAAGCTTTCTTT	CASSFRTGERFNFEAFF
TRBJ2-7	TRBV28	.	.	TGTGTCAGCAGTTTTAGGGGTACGGGCATAAACGAGCAGTACTTC	CVSSFRGTGINEQYF
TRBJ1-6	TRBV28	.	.	TGTGCCAGCAGTTTTCGGGGTGGATATAATTCACCCCTCCACTTT	CASSFRGGYNSPLHF
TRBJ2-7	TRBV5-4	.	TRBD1	TGTGCCAGCAGCCCAACAGCTGGGACAGCCTACGAGCGGTACTTC	CASSPTAGTAYERYF
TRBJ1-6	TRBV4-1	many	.	TGCGCCAGCAGCCAAAGGGGGGACTCACCCCTCCACTTT	CASSQRGDSPLHF
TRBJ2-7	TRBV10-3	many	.	TGTGCCATCTCGGACTTCCCCTCCTACGAGCAGTACTTC	CAISDFPSYEQYF
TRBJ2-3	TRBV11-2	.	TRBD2	TGTGCCGGCACCTATAGCGGGATTGGAACAGATACGCAATATTTT	CAGTYSGIGTDTQYF
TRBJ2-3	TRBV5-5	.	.	TGTGTCAGCAGCTTGGCCGGTCGGGGCCAATCGCAGTATTTT	CVSSLAGRGQSQYF
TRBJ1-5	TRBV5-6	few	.	TGTGCCAGCAGCCAGTATAGCAATCAGCCCCAGCATTTT	CASSQYSNQPQHF
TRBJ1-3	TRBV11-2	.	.	TGTGCCAGCAGCTTTCAACGAAACATCATATATTTT	CASSFQRNIIYF
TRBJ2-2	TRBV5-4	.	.	TGTGCCAGCAGCCGGGACACCTCGAACACCGGGGAGCTGTTTTTT	CASSRDTSNTGELFF
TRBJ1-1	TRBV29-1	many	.	TGCAGCGTCAGGAGGGGTACAGGGACTGAAGCTTTCTTT	CSVRRGTGTEAFF
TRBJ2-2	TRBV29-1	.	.	TGCAGCGTTGCCCTTCGAGGTGGCAACACCGGGGTGCTGTTTTTT	CSVALRGGNTGVLFF
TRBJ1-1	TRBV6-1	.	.	TGTGCCAGCAGGCAGGTGAGAGCTGAAGCTTTCTTT	CASRQVRAEAFF
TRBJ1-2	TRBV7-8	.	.	TGTGCCAGCAGCTTAGAGGCTAACTATGGCTACACCTTC	CASSLEANYGYTF
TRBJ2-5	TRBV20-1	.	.	TGCAGTGCTAGAGATGGGGGAGAAGTTAGAGAGACCCAGTACTTC	CSARDGGEVRETQYF
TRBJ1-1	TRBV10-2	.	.	TGCGCCAGCACTGAGGGCCAGTTGAACACTGAAGCTTTCTTT	CASTEGQLNTEAFF
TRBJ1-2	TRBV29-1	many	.	TGCAGCGTTGAAATTGGGTTCACAGGGCACGGCTACACCTTC	CSVEIGFTGHGYTF
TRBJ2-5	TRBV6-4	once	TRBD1	TGTGCCAAACAGCCGCAGGGGGTGGCGGCGCGGGAGACCCAGTACTTC	CAKQPQGVAARETQYF
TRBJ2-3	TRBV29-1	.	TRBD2	TGCAGCGTCTACCCCTCCCTAGCGGGGAGCACAGATACGCAGTATTTT	CSVYPSLAGSTDTQYF
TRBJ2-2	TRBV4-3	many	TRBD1	TGCGCCAGCAGCCAAGGTCCAGGGGGCCCTAACACCGGGGAGCTGTTTTTT	CASSQGPGGPNTGELFF
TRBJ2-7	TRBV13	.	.	TGTGCCAGCAGCTCCGACAGTCTTTTCACCGGCTTCGAGCAGTACTTC	CASSSDSLFTGFEQYF
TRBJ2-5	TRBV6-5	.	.	TGTGCCAGCAGAATGACCACGGGGGAGATTCAAGAGACCCAGTACTTC	CASRMTTGEIQETQYF
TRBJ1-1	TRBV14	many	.	TGTGCCAGCAGCCAAGATAGAAGGGCCCCGGTTACTTTCTTT	CASSQDRRAPVTFF
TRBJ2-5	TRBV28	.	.	TGTGCCAGCACCCACTGGCGAGAACAAGAGACCCAGTACTTC	CASTHWREQETQYF
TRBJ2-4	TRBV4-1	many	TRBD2	TGCGCCAGCAGCCAAGAACTAGCGGGAGACATTCAGTACTTC	CASSQELAGDIQYF
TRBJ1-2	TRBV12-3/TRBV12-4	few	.	TGTGCCAGCATCCTAGCCCGTAGAGGGGGTGGCTACACCTTC	CASILARRGGGYTF
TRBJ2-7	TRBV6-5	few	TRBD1	TGTGCCATAATCCCTCCGGGACAGGGGTGCGAGCAGTACTTC	CAIIPPGQGCEQYF
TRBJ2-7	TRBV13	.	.	TGTACCAGCAACTTAGGCCCTACGACAGCCGAGCAGTACTTC	CTSNLGPTTAEQYF
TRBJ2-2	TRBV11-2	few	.	TGTGCCAGCACCTCTACTCCAGCGAGCACCGGGGAGCTGTTTTTT	CASTSTPASTGELFF
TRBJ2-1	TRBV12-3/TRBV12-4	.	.	TGTGCCTCCTCAGTGGGGGTGAATGAGCAGTTCTTC	CASSVGVNEQFF
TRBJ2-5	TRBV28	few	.	TGTGCCAGCAGTCCGCCCGAGAGGGAGACCCAGTACTTC	CASSPPERETQYF
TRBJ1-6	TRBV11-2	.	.	TGTGCCAGCAGCATAGGGTCCCTCCTCCACTTT	CASSIGSLLHF
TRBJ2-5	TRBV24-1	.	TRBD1	TGTGCCACCAGTGACCCAAGACAGGGGGCGATTGGGGAGGTCCAGTACTTC	CATSDPRQGAIGEVQYF
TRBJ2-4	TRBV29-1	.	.	TGCAGCGTGGAAAGCGTGCGCATTCAGTACTTC	CSVESVRIQYF
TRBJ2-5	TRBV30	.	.	TGTGCCCGGACTAATCAAGAGACCCAGTACTTC	CARTNQETQYF
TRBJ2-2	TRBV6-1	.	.	TGTGCCAGCAGTGAAACCCTTCCCGGGGGCGCCGCGAACATCGGGGAGCTATTGTTT	CASSETLPGGAANIGELLF
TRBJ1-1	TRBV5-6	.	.	TGTGCCAGCAGCTTGGGGGGTGTTGAAGCTTTCTTT	CASSLGGVEAFF
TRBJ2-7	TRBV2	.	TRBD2	TGTGCCAGCGGTGAGGCGACTAGCAGTGACTACGAGCAGTACTTC	CASGEATSSDYEQYF
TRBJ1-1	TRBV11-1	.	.	TGTGCCAGCAGCCGCGGCGGTGGATTGAACACTGAAGCTTTCTTT	CASSRGGGLNTEAFF